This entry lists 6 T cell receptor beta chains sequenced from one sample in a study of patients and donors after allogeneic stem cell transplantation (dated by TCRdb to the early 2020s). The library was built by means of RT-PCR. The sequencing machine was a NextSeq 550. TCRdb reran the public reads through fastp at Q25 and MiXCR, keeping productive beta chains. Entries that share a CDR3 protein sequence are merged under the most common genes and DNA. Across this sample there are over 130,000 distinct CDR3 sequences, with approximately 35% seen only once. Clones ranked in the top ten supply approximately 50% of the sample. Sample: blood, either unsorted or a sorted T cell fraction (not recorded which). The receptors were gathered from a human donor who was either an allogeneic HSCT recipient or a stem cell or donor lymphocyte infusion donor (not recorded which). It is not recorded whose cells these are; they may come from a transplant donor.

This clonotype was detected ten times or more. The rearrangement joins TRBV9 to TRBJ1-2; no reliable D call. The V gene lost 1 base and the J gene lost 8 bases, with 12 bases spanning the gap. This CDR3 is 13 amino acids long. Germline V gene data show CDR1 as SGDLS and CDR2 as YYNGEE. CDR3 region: CASSVLSHGGYTF. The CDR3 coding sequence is TGTGCCAGCAGCGTACTCAGCCACGGGGGCTACACCTTC.

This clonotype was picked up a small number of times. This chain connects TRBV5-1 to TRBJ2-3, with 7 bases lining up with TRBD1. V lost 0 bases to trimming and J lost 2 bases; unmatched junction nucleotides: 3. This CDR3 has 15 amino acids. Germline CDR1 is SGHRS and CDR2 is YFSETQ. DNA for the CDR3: TGCGCCAGCAGCTTGGGAACAGGGGACACAGATACGCAGTATTTT. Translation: CASSLGTGDTDTQYF.

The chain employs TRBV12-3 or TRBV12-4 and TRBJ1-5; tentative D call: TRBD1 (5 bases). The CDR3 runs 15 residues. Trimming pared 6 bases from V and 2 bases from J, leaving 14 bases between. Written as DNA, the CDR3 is TGTGCCAGCAGCCCTCAGGGAGAGGGCAATCAGCCCCAGCATTTT. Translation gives CASSPQGEGNQPQHF.

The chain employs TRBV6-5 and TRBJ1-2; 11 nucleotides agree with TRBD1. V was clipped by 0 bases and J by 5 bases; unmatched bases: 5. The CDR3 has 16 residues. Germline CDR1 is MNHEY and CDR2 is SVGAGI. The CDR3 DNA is TGTGCCAGCAGTTACTCGGGACAGGGGGTTTTTTATGGCTACACCTTC. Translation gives CASSYSGQGVFYGYTF.

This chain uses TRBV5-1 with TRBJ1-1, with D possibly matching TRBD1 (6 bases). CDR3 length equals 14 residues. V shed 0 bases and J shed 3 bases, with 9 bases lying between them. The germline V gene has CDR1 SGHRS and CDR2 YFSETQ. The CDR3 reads CASSLAGVDTEAFF. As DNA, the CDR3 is TGCGCCAGCAGCTTGGCAGGGGTTGACACTGAAGCTTTCTTT.

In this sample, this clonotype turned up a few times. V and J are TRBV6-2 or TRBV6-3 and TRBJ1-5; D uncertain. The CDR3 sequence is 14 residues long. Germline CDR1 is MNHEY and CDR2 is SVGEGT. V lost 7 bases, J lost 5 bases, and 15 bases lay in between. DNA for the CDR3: TGTGCCAGCACCGGACCTAGGATCGATCAGCCCCAGCATTTT. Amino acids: CASTGPRIDQPQHF.